These 14 T cell receptor beta chains were all obtained from the same sample, sequenced in a study of blood T cell repertoires in COVID-19. The repertoire was sequenced with immunoSEQ multiplex PCR; TCRdb's copy has only in-frame clones and lacks some. In the table there are 200,000 to 300,000 clones, about 87% of which are singletons. The sequenced material came from peripheral blood. The receptors originated from a man in his sixties who had recovered from COVID-19.

This clone was seen once. The CDR3 protein is CASSQAGLAFPGELFF. The CDR3 DNA reads TGTGCCAGCAGCCAGGCGGGACTAGCGTTCCCCGGGGAGCTGTTTTTT. The chain has TRBV5-4 and TRBJ2-2; 10 positions agree with TRBD2. The CDR3 is 16 amino acids. CDR1 SGHNT and CDR2 YYREEE come from the germline V gene (reference sequence). V lost 4 bases, J lost 6 bases, and 9 bases stayed unmatched.

This chain uses TRBV11-1 with TRBJ1-2; 10 bases align to TRBD1. The CDR3 loop spans 13 amino acids. V lost 5 bases to trimming and J lost 7 bases; unmatched junction nucleotides: 4. Germline V gene lookup returns CDR1 SGHAT and CDR2 FQDESV (reference sequence). CDR3 residues: CASSPDRGLGYTF. CDR3 in DNA: TGTGCCAGCAGCCCCGACAGGGGGCTTGGCTACACCTTC.

The chain combines TRBV5-1 with TRBJ1-4, with TRBD1 matching 7 bases. With V trimmed by 0 bases and J by 7 bases, 3 bases remained unmatched. The germline gives CDR1 SGHRS, CDR2 YFSETQ. CDR3 length: 14 residues. The CDR3 sequence is CASSLGQGGEKLFF. The CDR3 DNA follows: TGCGCCAGCAGCTTGGGACAGGGAGGTGAAAAACTGTTTTTT.

The chain has TRBV2 and TRBJ1-6; D may be TRBD1 (5 bases). With 2 bases removed from V and 10 bases from J, the gap between germline ends came to 21 bases. In germline, CDR1 is SNHLY, CDR2 FYNNEI. CDR3 length: 17 amino acids. In DNA form, the CDR3 reads TGTGCCAGCAGTGAACGGTCTTGGGACTCGAGGTTATCACCCCTCCACTTT. It encodes CASSERSWDSRLSPLHF. Looking up the rest from reference TRBV2 and TRBJ1-6 gives the full variable domain: EPEVTQTPSHQVTQMGQEVILRCVPISNHLYFYWYRQILGQKVEFLVSFYNNEISEKSEIFDDQFSVERPDGSNFTLKIRSTKLEDSAMYFCASSERSWDSRLSPLHFGNGTRLTVT.

The chain uses TRBV2 and TRBJ2-5, with 11 bases that match TRBD2. After removal of 6 bases from V and 5 bases from J, the junction contained 8 bases not matched to a gene. Germline values: CDR1 SNHLY, CDR2 FYNNEI. The CDR3 consists of 15 residues. The DNA of the CDR3 is TGTGCCAGCAGAGGACTAGCGGGTTCCCGTGAGACCCAGTACTTC. It yields the protein CASRGLAGSRETQYF.

The rearrangement links TRBV18 to TRBJ1-5; 9 positions match TRBD1. Trimming removed 3 bases from V and 3 bases from J; junction bases left unmatched: 3. The CDR3 sequence is 15 residues long. Looked up from germline, CDR1 is KGHSH and CDR2 is LQKENI. For the CDR3, the DNA is TGTGCCAGCTCACCGGGACAGGGAGCCAATCAGCCCCAGCATTTT. Translation gives CASSPGQGANQPQHF.

The genes are TRBV6-5 and TRBJ1-1, with 8 bases that match TRBD1. The CDR3 is 15 amino acids. With 5 bases clipped from V and 0 bases from J, the junction kept 5 bases outside the gene matches. Germline lookup yields CDR1 MNHEY and CDR2 SVGAGI. The CDR3 spells CASSKDRAMNTEAFF. The CDR3 bases are TGTGCCAGCAGTAAGGACAGGGCTATGAACACTGAAGCTTTCTTT.

The chain couples TRBV6-4 to TRBJ1-6; 8 positions match TRBD1. The CDR3 sequence is 15 residues long. The germline V gene encodes CDR1 MRHNA and CDR2 SNTAGT. Trimming removed 4 bases from V and 9 bases from J; junction bases left unmatched: 8. The DNA of the CDR3 is TGTGCCAGCAGTGCAGGGGGCAACGGTGGTTCACCCCTCCACTTT. Protein: CASSAGGNGGSPLHF.

The chain is built from TRBV7-6 and TRBJ2-2, with TRBD1 as a possible D gene (5 bases). The CDR3 extends over 15 amino acids. Germline V gene sequence: CDR1 SGHVS, CDR2 FNYEAQ. Trimming left V 1 base short and J 4 bases short, with 10 bases between. DNA of the CDR3: TGTGCCAGCAGCTTAGGGGGCTTGGTCACCGGGGAGCTGTTTTTT. Translated: CASSLGGLVTGELFF.

This clone was picked up one time. The chain is built from TRBV7-9 and TRBJ2-7; TRBD2 might be the D (6 bases). CDR3 size: 16 residues. Per the germline V gene, CDR1 is SEHNR and CDR2 is FQNEAQ (reference sequence). V was pared by 5 bases and J by 5 bases, with 22 bases between. For the CDR3, the DNA is TGTGCCAGCAGCAGCCCCCGGGGGTCGTTAGGCCACGAGCAGTACTTC. It specifies CASSSPRGSLGHEQYF.

This clone was seen just once. This chain uses TRBV11-3 with TRBJ2-5, with D perhaps TRBD2 (5 bases). V was shortened by 6 bases and J by 2 bases, with 10 bases between the two germline ends. The V gene's germline CDR1 is SGHNT and CDR2 YENEEA. The CDR3 extends over 13 amino acids. CDR3 in DNA: TGTGCCAGCAGTCGGACTCGGCAAGAGACCCAGTACTTC. This translates into CASSRTRQETQYF.

The gene calls are TRBV19 and TRBJ2-1; 10 nucleotides align to TRBD2. The V gene's germline CDR1 is LNHDA and CDR2 SQIVND (reference sequence). CDR3 length equals 14 residues. After removal of 9 bases from V and 7 bases from J, the junction contained 9 bases not matched to a gene. The CDR3 nucleotides are TGTGCCAGCACTAGCGGGGTGACCAGGAATGAGCAGTTCTTC. Its translation is CASTSGVTRNEQFF.

The genes are TRBV6-6 and TRBJ1-2, with a possible D match to TRBD1 (5 bases). This CDR3 comprises 14 residues. From germline, CDR1 is MNHNY and CDR2 SVGAGI (reference sequence). Trimming left V 5 bases short and J 5 bases short, with 15 bases between. For the CDR3, the DNA is TGTGCCAGCAGTGGTCGCGACAGCATTTATGGCTACACCTTC. Translated: CASSGRDSIYGYTF.

By sample fraction, this clone is medium-sized. V usage is TRBV2 and J usage is TRBJ2-7; TRBD2 is a possible D gene (6 bases). The germline V gene encodes CDR1 SNHLY and CDR2 FYNNEI. The V and J ends lost 4 bases and 6 bases respectively, with 7 bases between them. The CDR3 loop spans 11 amino acids. The CDR3 region has the DNA TGTGCCAGCAGTGTGGGGGGCGAGCAGTACTTC. As protein: CASSVGGEQYF.